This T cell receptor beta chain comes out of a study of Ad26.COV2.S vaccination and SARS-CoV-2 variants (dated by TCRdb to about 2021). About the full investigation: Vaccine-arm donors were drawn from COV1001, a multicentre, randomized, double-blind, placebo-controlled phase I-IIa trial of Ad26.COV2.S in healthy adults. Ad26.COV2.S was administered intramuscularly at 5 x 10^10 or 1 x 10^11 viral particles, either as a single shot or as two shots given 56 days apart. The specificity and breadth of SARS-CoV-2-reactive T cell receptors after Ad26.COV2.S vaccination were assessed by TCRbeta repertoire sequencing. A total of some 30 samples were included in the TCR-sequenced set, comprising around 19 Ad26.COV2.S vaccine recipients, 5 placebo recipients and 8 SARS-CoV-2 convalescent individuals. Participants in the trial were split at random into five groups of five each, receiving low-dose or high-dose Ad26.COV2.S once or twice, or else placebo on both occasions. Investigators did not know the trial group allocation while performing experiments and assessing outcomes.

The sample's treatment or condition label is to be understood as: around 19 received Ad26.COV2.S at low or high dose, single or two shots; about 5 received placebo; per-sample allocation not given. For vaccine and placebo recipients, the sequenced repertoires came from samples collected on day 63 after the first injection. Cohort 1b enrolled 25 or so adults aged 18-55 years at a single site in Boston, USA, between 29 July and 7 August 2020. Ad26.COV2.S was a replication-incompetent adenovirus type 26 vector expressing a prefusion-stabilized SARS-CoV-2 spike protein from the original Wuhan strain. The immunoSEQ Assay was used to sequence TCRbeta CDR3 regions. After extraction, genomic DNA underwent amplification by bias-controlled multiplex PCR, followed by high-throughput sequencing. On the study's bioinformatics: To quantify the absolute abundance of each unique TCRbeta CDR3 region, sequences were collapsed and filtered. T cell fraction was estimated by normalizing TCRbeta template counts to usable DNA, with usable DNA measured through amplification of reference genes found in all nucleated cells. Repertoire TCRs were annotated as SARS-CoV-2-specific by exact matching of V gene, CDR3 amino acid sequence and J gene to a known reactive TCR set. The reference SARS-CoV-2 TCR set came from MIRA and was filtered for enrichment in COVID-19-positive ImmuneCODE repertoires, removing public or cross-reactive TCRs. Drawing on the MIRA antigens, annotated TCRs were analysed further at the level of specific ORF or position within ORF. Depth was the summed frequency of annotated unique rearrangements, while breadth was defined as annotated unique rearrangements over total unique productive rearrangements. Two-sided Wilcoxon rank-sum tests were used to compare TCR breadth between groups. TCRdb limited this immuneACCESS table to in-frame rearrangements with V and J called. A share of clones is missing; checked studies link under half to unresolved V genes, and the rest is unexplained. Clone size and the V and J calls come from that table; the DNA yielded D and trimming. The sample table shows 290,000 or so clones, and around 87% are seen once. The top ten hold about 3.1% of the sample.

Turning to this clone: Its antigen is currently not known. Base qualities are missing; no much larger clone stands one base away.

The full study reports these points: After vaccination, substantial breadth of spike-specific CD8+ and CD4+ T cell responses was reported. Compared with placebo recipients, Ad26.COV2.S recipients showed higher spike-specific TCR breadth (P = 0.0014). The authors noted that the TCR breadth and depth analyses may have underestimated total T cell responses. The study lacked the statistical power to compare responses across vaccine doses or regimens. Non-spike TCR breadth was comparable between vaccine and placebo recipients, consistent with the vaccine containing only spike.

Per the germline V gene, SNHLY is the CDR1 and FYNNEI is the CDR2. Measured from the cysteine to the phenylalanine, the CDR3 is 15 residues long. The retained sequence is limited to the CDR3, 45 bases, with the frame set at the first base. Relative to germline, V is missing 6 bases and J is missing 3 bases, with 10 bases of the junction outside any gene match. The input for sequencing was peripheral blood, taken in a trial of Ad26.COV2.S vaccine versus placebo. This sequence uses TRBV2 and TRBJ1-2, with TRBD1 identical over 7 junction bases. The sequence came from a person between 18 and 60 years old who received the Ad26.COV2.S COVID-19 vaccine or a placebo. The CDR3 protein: CASRREQGPYYGYTF. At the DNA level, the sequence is TGTGCCAGCAGAAGAGAACAGGGGCCGTACTATGGCTACACCTTC. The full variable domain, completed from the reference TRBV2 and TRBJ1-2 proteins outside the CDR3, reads EPEVTQTPSHQVTQMGQEVILRCVPISNHLYFYWYRQILGQKVEFLVSFYNNEISEKSEIFDDQFSVERPDGSNFTLKIRSTKLEDSAMYFCASRREQGPYYGYTFGSGTRLTVV.